One sample yielded the 20 T cell receptor beta chains listed below, sequenced in a study of blood T cell repertoires in COVID-19. Here immunoSEQ multiplex PCR was the method, and the copy in TCRdb shows in-frame clones only, minus some. The table includes about 260,000 clones, roughly 80% detected once. The sample consisted of PBMCs or T cells enriched from blood (not recorded which). Receptors originate from a man younger than 40 with acute COVID-19.

The J gene is TRBJ2-1, the V gene TRBV25-1, with D perhaps TRBD1 (6 bases). The germline V gene encodes CDR1 MGHDK and CDR2 SYGVNS. Trimming shortened V by 4 bases and J by 12 bases, and 19 bases separated the two germline ends. This CDR3 has 14 residues. Here the CDR3 reads CASSGSGTPSPQFF. The CDR3 DNA is TGTGCCAGCAGTGGCTCTGGGACACCTTCTCCGCAGTTCTTC. The complete variable domain, with remaining parts taken from reference TRBV25-1 and TRBJ2-1, reads EADIYQTPRYLVIGTGKKITLECSQTMGHDKMYWYQQDPGMELHLIHYSYGVNSTEKGDLSSESTVSRIRTEHFPLTLESARPSHTSQYLCASSGSGTPSPQFFGPGTRLTVL.

This clone was observed a few times. V usage is TRBV4-1 and J usage is TRBJ2-7; D remains unclear. Trimming pared 0 bases from V and 2 bases from J, leaving 11 bases between. CDR3 length equals 15 residues. Germline CDR1 and CDR2: MGHRA and YSYEKL. The DNA for the CDR3 is TGCGCCAGCAGCCAAGATCGAGGTCTAGCCTACGAGCAGTACGTC. Amino acids: CASSQDRGLAYEQYV.

Regarding this clone: At one boundary the junction diverges from the germline segment, which might be a read error. The rearrangement links TRBV5-1 to TRBJ2-1; 8 positions match TRBD2. The CDR3 runs 15 residues. CDR1 SGHRS and CDR2 YFSETQ come from the germline V gene. CDR3 sequence reads: CASSLDAGGRDEQFF. In nucleotides, the CDR3 is TGTGCCAGCAGCTTGGATGCGGGAGGTCGTGATGAGCAGTTCTTC.

The chain carries TRBV7-9 and TRBJ1-2; 7 nucleotides agree with TRBD1. J gave up 8 bases and V 6 bases, and 6 bases lay outside the gene matches. This CDR3 has 12 residues. Germline loops: CDR1 SEHNR, CDR2 FQNEAQ (reference sequence). The CDR3 region is CASRTGPWGYTF. The DNA for the CDR3 is TGTGCCAGCAGGACAGGGCCATGGGGCTACACCTTC.

The V call is TRBV28, the J call TRBJ1-1; weak D call: TRBD1 (5 bases). With 6 bases removed from V and 2 bases from J, the gap between germline ends came to 10 bases. The CDR3 totals 13 residues. CDR1 is MDHEN and CDR2 is SYDVKM in the germline V gene. This CDR3 reads CASRGPRNTEAFF. CDR3 bases: TGTGCCAGCAGGGGGCCCCGAAACACTGAAGCTTTCTTT.

The chain is built from TRBV20-1 and TRBJ1-2; 9 bases match TRBD1. Germline trimming cut 3 bases from V and 5 bases from J; bases unmatched to any gene: 4. Germline CDR1 and CDR2: DFQATT and SNEGSKA (reference sequence). This CDR3 spans 13 amino acids. The chain's CDR3 is CSASRQGVYGYTF. In DNA form, the CDR3 reads TGCAGTGCTAGTAGACAGGGGGTGTATGGCTACACCTTC.

The chain combines TRBV19 with TRBJ1-1, with a weak D call TRBD1 (5 bases). The ends were cut back, 9 bases at V and 4 bases at J, with 15 bases in the middle. Looked up from germline, CDR1 is LNHDA and CDR2 is SQIVND (reference sequence). The CDR3 contains 13 residues. CDR3 DNA: TGTGCCAGCCGACAGTCGCCGGCCACTGAAGCTTTCTTT. Its protein is CASRQSPATEAFF.

The chain uses TRBV11-2 and TRBJ2-4; D not certain. Germline values: CDR1 SGHAT, CDR2 FQNNGV. This CDR3 has 13 residues. The germline V and J ends were trimmed by 1 base and 6 bases, with 7 bases remaining between them. The CDR3 here is CASSLGVVNIQYF. The CDR3 DNA reads TGTGCCAGCAGCTTAGGTGTAGTAAACATTCAGTACTTC.

This chain links TRBV6-5 with TRBJ1-5; 7 bases fit TRBD1. There are 15 residues in the CDR3. From germline, CDR1 is MNHEY and CDR2 SVGAGI. The junction had 7 bases not matched to a gene; V was cut back by 5 bases and J by 3 bases. CDR3 nucleotide sequence: TGTGCCAGCAGTAAGACAGGGTCCACCAATCAGCCCCAGCATTTT. Protein product: CASSKTGSTNQPQHF.

The J gene is TRBJ1-5, the V gene TRBV19; a possible D gene is TRBD1 (6 bases). The CDR3 extends over 15 amino acids. Germline CDR1 reads LNHDA; CDR2 reads SQIVND (reference sequence). Trimming removed 6 bases at V and 3 bases at J, with 15 bases between. Written as DNA, the CDR3 is TGTGCCAGTAGAAATCCAGGGGACAACAATCAGCCCCAGCATTTT. It encodes CASRNPGDNNQPQHF.

The rearrangement joins TRBV29-1 to TRBJ1-1; D uncertain. Germline-derived CDR1 and CDR2 are SQVTM and ANQGSEA. CDR3 length equals 12 residues. The ends were cut back, 4 bases at V and 0 bases at J, with 6 bases in the middle. The CDR3 spells CSVAVVNTEAFF. The CDR3 DNA reads as TGCAGCGTTGCCGTAGTGAACACTGAAGCTTTCTTT.

The chain carries TRBV30 and TRBJ1-2; TRBD1 agrees at 7 bases. Germline trimming cut 3 bases from V and 4 bases from J; bases unmatched to any gene: 2. This CDR3 is built from 12 residues. Germline lookup yields CDR1 GTSNPN and CDR2 SVGIG (reference sequence). CDR3 region: CAWSGQVYGYTF. The CDR3 region has the DNA TGTGCCTGGAGCGGACAGGTCTATGGCTACACCTTC.

V is TRBV7-2 and J is TRBJ1-5, with D unclear. There are 14 residues in the CDR3. From germline, CDR1 is SGHTA and CDR2 FQGNSA. The V and J ends lost 2 bases and 5 bases respectively, with 10 bases between them. This CDR3 reads CASSLRTEDQPQHF. In DNA, the CDR3 is TGTGCCAGCAGCTTAAGAACTGAGGATCAGCCCCAGCATTTT.

V usage is TRBV12-3 or TRBV12-4 and J usage is TRBJ2-1, with 11 bases aligning to TRBD2. The CDR3 has 12 residues. The J segment lost 15 bases and the V segment lost 4 bases, leaving 5 bases of the junction unmatched. The CDR3 loop is CASSYGTSGGFF. DNA of the CDR3: TGTGCCAGCAGTTACGGGACTAGCGGTGGGTTCTTC.

The genes are TRBV18 and TRBJ1-6, with 8 bases aligning to TRBD1. V was clipped by 6 bases and J by 9 bases; unmatched bases: 7. CDR1 KGHSH and CDR2 LQKENI come from the germline V gene. The CDR3 consists of 14 residues. CDR3 residues: CASSQDRDSSPLHF. CDR3 sequence (DNA): TGTGCCAGCTCCCAGGACAGGGACAGTTCACCCCTCCACTTT. The full variable domain, its missing parts supplied by reference TRBV18 and TRBJ1-6, is NAGVMQNPRHLVRRRGQEARLRCSPMKGHSHVYWYRQLPEEGLKFMVYLQKENIIDESGMPKERFSAEFPKEGPSILRIQQVVRGDSAAYFCASSQDRDSSPLHFGNGTRLTVT.

The chain joins TRBV7-6 to TRBJ2-1; a possible D gene is TRBD1 (6 bases). CDR3 length equals 17 residues. From germline, CDR1 is SGHVS and CDR2 FNYEAQ. The ends were cut back, 3 bases at V and 6 bases at J, with 21 bases in the middle. CDR3 amino acids: CASSLAKRLTGSNEQFF. The CDR3 nucleotides read TGTGCCAGCAGCTTGGCTAAGAGGCTCACAGGGAGCAATGAGCAGTTCTTC.

The CDR3 sequence: CASSQDSVYNEQFF. In nucleotides, the CDR3 is TGCGCCAGCAGCCAAGATAGCGTCTACAATGAGCAGTTCTTC. V usage is TRBV4-3 and J usage is TRBJ2-1; a possible D gene is TRBD2 (5 bases). This CDR3 comprises 14 residues. V was shortened by 0 bases and J by 3 bases, with 6 bases between the two germline ends. Germline CDR1 reads LGHNA; CDR2 reads YSLEER.

This clone appeared a single time. The rearrangement joins TRBV3-1 (or the pseudogene TRBV3-2) to TRBJ2-1; 7 bases match TRBD1. This CDR3 has 14 residues. With V trimmed by 3 bases and J by 8 bases, 7 bases remained unmatched. CDR1 and CDR2 from the germline V gene are LGHDT and YNNKEL (reference sequence). The CDR3 bases are TGTGCCAGCAGCCACTTAGACAGGGTCGATGAGCAGTTCTTC. Protein product: CASSHLDRVDEQFF.

The chain is built from TRBV7-9 and TRBJ1-5; 9 nucleotides align to TRBD1. The CDR3 sequence is 14 residues long. V was clipped by 5 bases and J by 5 bases; unmatched bases: 4. Germline CDR1 SEHNR, CDR2 FQNEAQ (reference sequence). CDR3 amino acids: CASSRDRVDQPQHF. Written as DNA, the CDR3 is TGTGCCAGCAGCAGGGACAGGGTGGATCAGCCCCAGCATTTT.

V usage is TRBV7-2 and J usage is TRBJ1-2, with 7 nucleotides matching TRBD1. The V and J ends lost 2 bases and 4 bases, in that order; junction bases with no gene match: 1. From germline, CDR1 is SGHTA and CDR2 FQGNSA. The CDR3 consists of 13 residues. For the CDR3, the DNA is TGTGCCAGCAGCTTACGACAGGGCTATGGCTACACCTTC. It encodes CASSLRQGYGYTF. Supplemented by reference TRBV7-2 and TRBJ1-2, the full variable domain reads GAGVSQSPSNKVTEKGKDVELRCDPISGHTALYWYRQSLGQGLEFLIYFQGNSAPDKSGLPSDRFSAERTGGSVSTLTIQRTQQEDSAVYLCASSLRQGYGYTFGSGTRLTVV.